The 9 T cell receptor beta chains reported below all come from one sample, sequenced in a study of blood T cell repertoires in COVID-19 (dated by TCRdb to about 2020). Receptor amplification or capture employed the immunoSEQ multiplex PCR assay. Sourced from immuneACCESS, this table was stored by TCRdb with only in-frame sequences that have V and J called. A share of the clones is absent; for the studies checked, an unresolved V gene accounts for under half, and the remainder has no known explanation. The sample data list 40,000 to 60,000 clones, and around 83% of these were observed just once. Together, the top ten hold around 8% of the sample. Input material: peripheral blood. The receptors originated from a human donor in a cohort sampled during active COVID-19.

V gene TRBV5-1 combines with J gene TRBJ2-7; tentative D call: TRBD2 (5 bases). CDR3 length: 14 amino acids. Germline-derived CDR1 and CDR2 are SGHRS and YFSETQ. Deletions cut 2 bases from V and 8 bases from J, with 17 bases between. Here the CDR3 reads CASSFLGVGSKQYF. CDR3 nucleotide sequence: TGCGCCAGCAGCTTCCTCGGGGTAGGCTCTAAGCAGTACTTC. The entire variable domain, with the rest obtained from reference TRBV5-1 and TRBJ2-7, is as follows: KAGVTQTPRYLIKTRGQQVTLSCSPISGHRSVSWYQQTPGQGLQFLFEYFSETQRNKGNFPGRFSGRQFSNSRSEMNVSTLELGDSALYLCASSFLGVGSKQYFGPGTRLTVT.

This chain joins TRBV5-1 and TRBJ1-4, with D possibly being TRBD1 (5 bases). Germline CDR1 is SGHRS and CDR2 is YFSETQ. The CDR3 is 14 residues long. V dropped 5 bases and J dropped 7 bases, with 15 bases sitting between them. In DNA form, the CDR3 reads TGCGCCAGCAGTGAACAGGCCTCCCCTGAAAAACTGTTTTTT. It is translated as CASSEQASPEKLFF.

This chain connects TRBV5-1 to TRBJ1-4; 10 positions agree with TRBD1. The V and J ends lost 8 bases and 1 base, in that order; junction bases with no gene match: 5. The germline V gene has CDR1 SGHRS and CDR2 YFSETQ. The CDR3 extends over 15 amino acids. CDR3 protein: CASWTGGGTNEKLFF. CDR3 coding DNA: TGCGCCAGTTGGACAGGGGGTGGAACTAATGAAAAACTGTTTTTT.

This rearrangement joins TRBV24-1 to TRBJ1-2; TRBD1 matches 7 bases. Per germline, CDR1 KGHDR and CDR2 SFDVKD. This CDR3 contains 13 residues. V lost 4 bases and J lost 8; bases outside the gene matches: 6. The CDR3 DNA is TGTGCCACCAGTGACTATGACAGGGCCGGCTACACCTTC. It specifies CATSDYDRAGYTF.

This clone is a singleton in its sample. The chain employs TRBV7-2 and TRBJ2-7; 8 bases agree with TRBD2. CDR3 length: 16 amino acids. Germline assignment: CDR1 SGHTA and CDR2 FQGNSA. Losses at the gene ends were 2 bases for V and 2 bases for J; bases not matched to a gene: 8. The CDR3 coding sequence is TGTGCCAGCAGCTTATCCAGCGGGAGTACAGCCTACGAGCAGTACTTC. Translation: CASSLSSGSTAYEQYF.

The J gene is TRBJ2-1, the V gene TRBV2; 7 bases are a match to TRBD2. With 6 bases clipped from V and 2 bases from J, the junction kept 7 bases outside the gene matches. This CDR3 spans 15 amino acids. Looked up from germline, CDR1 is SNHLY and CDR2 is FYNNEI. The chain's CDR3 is CASRPGLGTYNEQFF. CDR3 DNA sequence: TGTGCCAGCAGACCCGGACTAGGGACCTACAATGAGCAGTTCTTC.

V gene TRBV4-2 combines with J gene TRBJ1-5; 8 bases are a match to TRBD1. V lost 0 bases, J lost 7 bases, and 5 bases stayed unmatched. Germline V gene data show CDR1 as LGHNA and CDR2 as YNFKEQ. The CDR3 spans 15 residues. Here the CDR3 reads CASSQDNRGNQPQHF. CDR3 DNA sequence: TGTGCCAGCAGCCAAGACAACAGGGGGAACCAGCCCCAGCATTTT.

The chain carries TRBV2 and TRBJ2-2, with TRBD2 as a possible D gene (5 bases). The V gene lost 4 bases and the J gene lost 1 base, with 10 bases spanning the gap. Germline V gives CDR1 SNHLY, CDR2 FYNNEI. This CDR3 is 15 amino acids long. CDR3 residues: CASSGERKNTGELFF. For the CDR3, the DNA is TGTGCCAGCAGTGGGGAGAGGAAGAACACCGGGGAGCTGTTTTTT.

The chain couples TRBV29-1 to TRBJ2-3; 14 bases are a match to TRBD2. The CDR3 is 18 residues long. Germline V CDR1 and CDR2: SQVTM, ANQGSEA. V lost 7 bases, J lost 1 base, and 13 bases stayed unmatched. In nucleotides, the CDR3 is TGCAGCGCGCGAACCGGGACTAGCGGGAGTAGGGGCACAGATACGCAGTATTTT. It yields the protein CSARTGTSGSRGTDTQYF.